Below are 12 T cell receptor beta chains sequenced from a single sample in a study of OX40 agonist ivuxolimab in advanced cancers. Sequencing was performed with immunoSEQ multiplex PCR; in TCRdb, only in-frame clones are kept and a portion is missing. The table shows about 55,000 clones, with more than 70% occurring only once. The material sequenced was CD4+ or CD8+ T cells sorted from blood, taken in a trial of the OX40 agonist ivuxolimab. These receptors came from an adult with an advanced solid tumor such as melanoma, head and neck, liver or kidney cancer.

The gene calls are TRBV5-1 and TRBJ2-1; possibly TRBD1 for D (6 bases). The V end lost 4 bases, the J end lost 4 bases, and 12 bases lay between the germline ends. The CDR3 runs 14 residues. CDR1 is SGHRS and CDR2 is YFSETQ in the germline V gene. In DNA, the CDR3 is TGCGCCAGCAGCCCGGACAGAGCATACAATGAGCAGTTCTTC. Translated, it gives CASSPDRAYNEQFF.

This clone has just a few counts. The rearrangement joins TRBV7-9 to TRBJ2-7; D not resolved. Trimming removed 1 base at V and 0 bases at J, with 19 bases between. The CDR3 sequence is 18 residues long. Germline-derived CDR1 and CDR2 are SEHNR and FQNEAQ (reference sequence). CDR3 sequence reads: CASSLGSPTAPSSYEQYF. CDR3 sequence (DNA): TGTGCCAGCAGCTTAGGATCCCCGACGGCCCCGAGCTCCTACGAGCAGTACTTC.

Concerning this clone itself: The germline gene is not matched at one end of the junction; a read error may be the cause. The V and J genes are TRBV7-9 and TRBJ2-1, with TRBD2 matching over 9 bases. The CDR3 contains 13 residues. Germline assignment: CDR1 SEHNR and CDR2 FQNEAQ (reference sequence). Here the CDR3 DNA reads TGTGCCAGCAGCGTAGCGGGAGTCTCGGAGCAGTTCTTC. Its translation is CASSVAGVSEQFF.

This chain connects TRBV6-5 to TRBJ1-2, with D maybe TRBD1 (6 bases). The length of the CDR3 is 14 residues. Germline V gene data show CDR1 as MNHEY and CDR2 as SVGAGI. The V end was cut by 6 bases, the J end by 4 bases, with 15 bases between. The CDR3, as DNA: TGTGCCAGCAGATCGGACAGAGCAGCCTATGGCTACACCTTC. It is translated as CASRSDRAAYGYTF.

This clone has a handful of counts. The J gene is TRBJ2-5, the V gene TRBV30, with 15 positions matching TRBD2. The CDR3 has 17 amino acids. Per germline, CDR1 GTSNPN and CDR2 SVGIG (reference sequence). V shed 0 bases and J 5 bases; nucleotides not matched to a gene: 7. The CDR3 here is CAWSVRGLAGGGETQYF. In DNA, the CDR3 is TGTGCCTGGAGTGTAAGGGGACTAGCGGGAGGTGGCGAGACCCAGTACTTC.

For this clone: Germline is not matched at one junction end, which may reflect a read error. The CDR3: CASRPDTSYQETRYF. The CDR3 nucleotides read TGTGCCAGCAGACCGGACACCTCCTACCAAGAGACCCGGTACTTC. The chain couples TRBV11-3 to TRBJ2-5, with D maybe TRBD1 (5 bases). The CDR3 sequence is 15 residues long. Germline CDR1 SGHNT, CDR2 YENEEA.

J is TRBJ2-1 and V is TRBV5-6; TRBD2 matches at 11 bases. CDR1 is SGHDT, CDR2 YYEEEE, per germline. This CDR3 spans 17 amino acids. Trimming cost V 2 bases and J 3 bases; bases outside gene matches: 7. The chain's CDR3 is CASSFRTSGSIYNEQFF. The CDR3 DNA reads as TGTGCCAGCAGCTTCAGAACTAGCGGGAGTATCTACAATGAGCAGTTCTTC.

The V call is TRBV21-1, the J call TRBJ1-3; TRBD1, as called in the table, went unchecked against the DNA. TRBV21-1 is a recognized pseudogene. CDR3 size: 13 residues. The CDR3 loop reads CASSKGARNTIYF. The DNA for the CDR3 is TGTGCCAGCAGCAAAGGGGCCCGAAACACCATATATTTT.

This clone was seen more than once but under ten times. The chain combines TRBV5-1 with TRBJ2-2, with D tentatively TRBD1 (7 bases). The CDR3 is 16 amino acids. The germline gives CDR1 SGHRS, CDR2 YFSETQ. V gave up 4 bases and J gave up 7 bases, with 20 bases separating them. CDR3 bases: TGCGCCAGCAGCAAAAGACAGGGAGGTACGATCGGGGAGCTGTTTTTT. Its translation: CASSKRQGGTIGELFF.

The chain is built from TRBV6-1 and TRBJ1-2; 9 bases are shared with TRBD1. This CDR3 spans 15 amino acids. J lost 6 bases, V lost 5 bases, and 10 bases had no gene match. Germline values: CDR1 MNHNS, CDR2 SASEGT. CDR3 sequence (DNA): TGTGCCAGCAGTCGAGCCGGGACAGGGAGGGATGGCTACACCTTC. Protein: CASSRAGTGRDGYTF.

V and J are TRBV19 and TRBJ2-1; tentatively, D is TRBD2 (5 bases). The V end was cut by 3 bases, the J end by 5 bases, with 11 bases between. The CDR3 spans 14 residues. Germline V CDR1 and CDR2: LNHDA, SQIVND (reference sequence). The CDR3 sequence is CASSIGEGNNEQFF. The CDR3 region has the DNA TGTGCCAGTAGTATCGGGGAAGGGAACAATGAGCAGTTCTTC.

The J gene is TRBJ2-2, the V gene TRBV6-1, with D maybe TRBD1 (6 bases). This CDR3 is 14 amino acids long. Germline-derived CDR1 and CDR2 are MNHNS and SASEGT. V lost 8 bases to trimming and J lost 3 bases, with 13 bases between them. CDR3 nucleotides: TGTGCCAGCGAGCAGGGGCGGGACACCGGGGAGCTGTTTTTT. It yields the protein CASEQGRDTGELFF.